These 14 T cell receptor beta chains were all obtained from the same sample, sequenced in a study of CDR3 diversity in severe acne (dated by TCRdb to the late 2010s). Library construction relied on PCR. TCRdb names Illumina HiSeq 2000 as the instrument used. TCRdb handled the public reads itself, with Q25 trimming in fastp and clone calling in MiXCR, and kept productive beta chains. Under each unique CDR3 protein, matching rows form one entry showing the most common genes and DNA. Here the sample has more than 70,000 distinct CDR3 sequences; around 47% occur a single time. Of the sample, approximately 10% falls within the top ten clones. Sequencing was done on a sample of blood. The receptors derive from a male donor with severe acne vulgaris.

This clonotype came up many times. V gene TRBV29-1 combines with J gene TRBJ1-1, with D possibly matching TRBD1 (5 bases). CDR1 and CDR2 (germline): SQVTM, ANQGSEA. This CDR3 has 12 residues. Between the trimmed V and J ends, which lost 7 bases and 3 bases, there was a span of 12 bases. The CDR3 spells CSASTVHTEAFF. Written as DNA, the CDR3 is TGCAGCGCCTCGACAGTTCACACTGAAGCTTTCTTT.

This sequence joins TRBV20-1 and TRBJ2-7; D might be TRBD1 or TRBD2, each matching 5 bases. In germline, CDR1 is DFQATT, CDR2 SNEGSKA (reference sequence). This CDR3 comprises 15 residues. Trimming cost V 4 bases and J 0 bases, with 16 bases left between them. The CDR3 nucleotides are TGCAGTGCTAACCGAGGGACGGGGAGCTCCTACGAGCAGTACTTC. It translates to CSANRGTGSSYEQYF.

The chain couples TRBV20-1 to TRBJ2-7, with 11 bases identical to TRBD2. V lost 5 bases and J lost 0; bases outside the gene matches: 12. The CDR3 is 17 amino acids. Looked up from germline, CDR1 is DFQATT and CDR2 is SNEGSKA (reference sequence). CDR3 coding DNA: TGCAGTGCTGGGGGCTCGACTAGCGGGGTGACCTCCTACGAGCAGTACTTC. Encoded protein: CSAGGSTSGVTSYEQYF.

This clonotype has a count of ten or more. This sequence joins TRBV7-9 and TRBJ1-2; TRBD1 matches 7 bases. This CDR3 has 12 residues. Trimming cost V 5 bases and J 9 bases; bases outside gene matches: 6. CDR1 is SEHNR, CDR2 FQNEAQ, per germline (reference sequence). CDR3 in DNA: TGTGCCAGCAGCCCCACAGGGGATCGCTACACCTTC. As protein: CASSPTGDRYTF.

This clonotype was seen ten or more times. CDR3 amino acids: CSASEGTDYEQYV. The DNA for the CDR3 is TGCAGTGCCTCAGAAGGGACCGACTACGAGCAGTACGTC. The chain recombines TRBV20-1 with TRBJ2-7; D assignment may be TRBD1 or TRBD2 (5 bases each). The V and J ends lost 6 bases and 3 bases respectively, with 15 bases between them. Germline V gives CDR1 DFQATT, CDR2 SNEGSKA (reference sequence). The CDR3 has 13 amino acids.

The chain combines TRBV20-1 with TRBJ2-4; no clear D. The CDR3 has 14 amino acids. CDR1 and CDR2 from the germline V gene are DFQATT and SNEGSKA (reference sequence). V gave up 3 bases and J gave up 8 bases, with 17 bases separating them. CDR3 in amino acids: CSARGYGFVDIQYF. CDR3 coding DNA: TGCAGTGCTAGGGGGTACGGGTTTGTCGACATTCAGTACTTC.

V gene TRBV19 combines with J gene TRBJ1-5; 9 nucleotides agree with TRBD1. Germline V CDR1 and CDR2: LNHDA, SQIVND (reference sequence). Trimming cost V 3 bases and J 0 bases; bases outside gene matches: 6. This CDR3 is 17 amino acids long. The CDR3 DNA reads TGTGCCAGTAGTATCCACTGGACAGGGGTTAGCAATCAGCCCCAGCATTTT. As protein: CASSIHWTGVSNQPQHF.

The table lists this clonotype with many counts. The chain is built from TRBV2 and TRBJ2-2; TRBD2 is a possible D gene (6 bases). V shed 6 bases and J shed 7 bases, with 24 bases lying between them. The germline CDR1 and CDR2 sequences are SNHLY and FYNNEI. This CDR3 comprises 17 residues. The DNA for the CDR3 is TGTGCCAGCAGCGGGAATCCTAGCGTGCAACGAAGCGGGGAGCTGTTTTTT. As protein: CASSGNPSVQRSGELFF.

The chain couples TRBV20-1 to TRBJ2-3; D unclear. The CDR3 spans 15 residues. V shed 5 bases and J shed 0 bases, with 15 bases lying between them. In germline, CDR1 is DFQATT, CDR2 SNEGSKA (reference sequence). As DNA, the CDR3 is TGCAGTGCTCTCTATGCGCGTGCTAGCACAGATACGCAGTATTTT. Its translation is CSALYARASTDTQYF.

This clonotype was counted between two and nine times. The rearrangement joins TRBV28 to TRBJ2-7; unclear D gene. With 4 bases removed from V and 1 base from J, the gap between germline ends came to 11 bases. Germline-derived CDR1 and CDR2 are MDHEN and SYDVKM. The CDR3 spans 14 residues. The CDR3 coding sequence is TGTGCCAGCAGTTCAAGAGACGGTTCCTACGAGCAGTACTTC. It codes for CASSSRDGSYEQYF.

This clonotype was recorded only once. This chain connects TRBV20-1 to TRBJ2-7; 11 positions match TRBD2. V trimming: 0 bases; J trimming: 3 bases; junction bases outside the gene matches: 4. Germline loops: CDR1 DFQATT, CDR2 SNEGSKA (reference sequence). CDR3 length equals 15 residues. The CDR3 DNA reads TGCAGTGCTAGAGATGGGACTAGCGGTGTCTACGAGCAGTACTTC. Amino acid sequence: CSARDGTSGVYEQYF.

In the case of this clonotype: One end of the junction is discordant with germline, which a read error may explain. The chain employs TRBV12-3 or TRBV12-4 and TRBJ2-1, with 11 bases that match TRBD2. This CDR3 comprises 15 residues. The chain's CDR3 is CASSLAGGFYNEQFF. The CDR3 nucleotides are TGTGCCAGTAGTTTAGCGGGAGGGTTCTACAATGAGCAGTTCTTC.

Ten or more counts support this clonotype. CDR3 residues: CASSLLRQGLLFF. As DNA, the CDR3 is TGCGCCAGCAGCCTACTCAGACAGGGTTTACTGTTTTTT. The rearrangement uses TRBV4-1 and TRBJ1-4; 7 positions agree with TRBD1. The CDR3 consists of 13 residues. The V and J ends lost 4 bases and 13 bases, in that order; junction bases with no gene match: 9. Germline loops: CDR1 MGHRA, CDR2 YSYEKL.

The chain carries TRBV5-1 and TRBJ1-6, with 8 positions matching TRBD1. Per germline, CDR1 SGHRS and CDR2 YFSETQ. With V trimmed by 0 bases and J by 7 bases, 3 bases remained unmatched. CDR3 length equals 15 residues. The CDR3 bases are TGCGCCAGCAGCTTGGCCTCAGGGGGCAATTCACCCCTCCACTTT. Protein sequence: CASSLASGGNSPLHF.